A single sample gave rise to the 18 T cell receptor beta chains below, sequenced in a study of CD8 T cell repertoires and HIV-1 epitope variants. Their antigen targets remain unknown. Clones were read by immunoSEQ multiplex PCR, and TCRdb kept only the in-frame ones, dropping some. Of 7,000 to 7,500 clones listed, around two thirds were seen once; the top ten hold around 42%. Sequencing was performed on cultured CD8+ T cells derived from PBMCs. The receptor source for this set is a male donor with HIV.

This clone is a singleton in its sample. V and J are TRBV4-3 and TRBJ1-1; maybe TRBD1 (5 bases). The CDR3 consists of 14 residues. With 0 bases removed from V and 5 bases from J, the gap between germline ends came to 10 bases. Per germline, CDR1 LGHNA and CDR2 YSLEER. Here the CDR3 reads CASSQDRGLTEAFF. In nucleotides, the CDR3 is TGCGCCAGCAGCCAAGATCGGGGGTTGACTGAAGCTTTCTTT.

This rearrangement joins TRBV29-1 to TRBJ2-3, with 9 positions matching TRBD1. The CDR3 is 15 amino acids. Germline trimming cut 3 bases from V and 0 bases from J; bases unmatched to any gene: 4. Germline V gene sequence: CDR1 SQVTM, CDR2 ANQGSEA. The CDR3: CSVDGTGPSTDTQYF. CDR3 sequence (DNA): TGCAGCGTTGACGGGACAGGGCCCAGCACAGATACGCAGTATTTT.

The gene calls are TRBV5-5 and TRBJ1-1; D gene unclear. This CDR3 spans 12 amino acids. V lost 0 bases to trimming and J lost 6 bases, with 6 bases between them. In germline, CDR1 is SGHKS, CDR2 YYEKEE (reference sequence). CDR3: CASSLGYSEAFF. The CDR3 coding sequence is TGTGCCAGCAGCTTGGGGTACTCTGAAGCTTTCTTT.

The V gene is TRBV5-1, the J gene TRBJ2-3; 8 nucleotides match TRBD2. With 4 bases clipped from V and 3 bases from J, the junction kept 4 bases outside the gene matches. The CDR3 length is 14 residues. Germline CDR1 reads SGHRS; CDR2 reads YFSETQ. CDR3 residues: CASSVLAGTDTQYF. In nucleotides, the CDR3 is TGCGCCAGCAGCGTGCTAGCGGGTACAGATACGCAGTATTTT.

This rearrangement joins TRBV5-1 to TRBJ2-3; D is unclear. V lost 4 bases, J lost 0 bases, and 6 bases lay in between. CDR3 size: 13 residues. In germline, CDR1 is SGHRS, CDR2 YFSETQ. The CDR3 DNA sequence: TGCGCCAGCAGCCTGTCTAGCACAGATACGCAGTATTTT. It specifies CASSLSSTDTQYF.

This chain joins TRBV27 and TRBJ2-3, with TRBD2 as a possible D gene (6 bases). Germline CDR1 reads MNHEY; CDR2 reads SMNVEV (reference sequence). V was shortened by 6 bases and J by 4 bases, with 17 bases between the two germline ends. The CDR3 extends over 15 amino acids. This CDR3 is CASRFGAGRPDTQYF. In DNA, the CDR3 is TGTGCCAGCAGGTTCGGGGCGGGAAGGCCAGATACGCAGTATTTT.

The genes are TRBV4-1 and TRBJ1-2; the D gene is possibly TRBD1 (5 bases). CDR1 and CDR2 from the germline V gene are MGHRA and YSYEKL. This CDR3 has 16 amino acids. The V and J ends lost 2 bases and 2 bases respectively, with 15 bases between them. Here the CDR3 DNA reads TGCGCCAGCAGCCAATCCCGGGGGGAGCTGAACTATGGCTACACCTTC. Translating gives CASSQSRGELNYGYTF.

The rearrangement uses TRBV19 and TRBJ2-3, with 7 bases identical to TRBD2. The CDR3 runs 16 residues. CDR1 is LNHDA, CDR2 SQIVND, per germline (reference sequence). Germline trimming cut 2 bases from V and 6 bases from J; bases unmatched to any gene: 11. CDR3 DNA sequence: TGTGCCAGTAGTATATTGGCTAGCGGAGACCTCGATACGCAGTATTTT. This gives the protein CASSILASGDLDTQYF.

The chain is built from TRBV28 and TRBJ2-5, with D perhaps TRBD2 (6 bases). The better agreement between TRBJ2-7 and the DNA end casts doubt on the J call. The CDR3 is 12 amino acids. Germline-derived CDR1 and CDR2 are MDHEN and SYDVKM. The CDR3 loop is CASGRDSYEQYF. CDR3 nucleotides: TGTGCCAGCGGGCGGGACTCCTACGAGCAGTACTTC.

The chain recombines TRBV6-6 with TRBJ2-7, with D maybe TRBD2 (5 bases). The germline V gene encodes CDR1 MNHNY and CDR2 SVGAGI (reference sequence). Trimming pared 2 bases from V and 3 bases from J, leaving 14 bases between. The CDR3 length is 15 residues. The CDR3 sequence is CASSYGGLTDYEQYF. CDR3 DNA sequence: TGTGCCAGCAGTTACGGAGGACTGACCGACTACGAGCAGTACTTC.

The chain links TRBV27 to TRBJ1-2; D unclear. In germline, CDR1 is MNHEY, CDR2 SMNVEV (reference sequence). This CDR3 is 12 amino acids long. V was trimmed by 8 bases and J by 5 bases, leaving 12 bases between them. The CDR3 bases are TGTGCCAGCGGAAATGGGATTTATGGCTACACCTTC. Amino acids: CASGNGIYGYTF.

V and J are TRBV25-1 and TRBJ2-2, with a tentative D call TRBD1 (6 bases). The germline V and J ends were trimmed by 2 bases and 3 bases, with 10 bases remaining between them. The CDR3 length is 15 residues. Germline V lookup: CDR1 MGHDK, CDR2 SYGVNS. DNA of the CDR3: TGTGCCAGCAGTGAAAGCACAGGGTACACCGGGGAGCTGTTTTTT. Translated, it gives CASSESTGYTGELFF.

This clone was counted a single time. This chain links TRBV4-3 with TRBJ1-4; 7 nucleotides match TRBD1. The CDR3 runs 15 residues. V lost 1 base and J lost 7; bases outside the gene matches: 6. The germline CDR1 and CDR2 sequences are LGHNA and YSLEER. This chain's CDR3 is CASSQVGSGGEKLFF. CDR3 DNA sequence: TGCGCCAGCAGCCAAGTCGGGTCAGGGGGTGAAAAACTGTTTTTT.

The chain uses TRBV19 and TRBJ2-3; D is possibly TRBD1 (5 bases). Germline loops: CDR1 LNHDA, CDR2 SQIVND (reference sequence). The CDR3 is 12 amino acids. The V end lost 6 bases, the J end lost 4 bases, and 8 bases lay between the germline ends. The CDR3, as DNA: TGTGCCAGTAGGCAGGGTGCAGATACGCAGTATTTT. Protein: CASRQGADTQYF. Looking up the rest from reference TRBV19 and TRBJ2-3 gives the full variable domain: DGGITQSPKYLFRKEGQNVTLSCEQNLNHDAMYWYRQDPGQGLRLIYYSQIVNDFQKGDIAEGYSVSREKKESFPLTVTSAQKNPTAFYLCASRQGADTQYFGPGTRLTVL.

As to this clone: An end of the junction does not agree with germline; a read error may underlie this. The J gene is TRBJ1-2, the V gene TRBV7-6, with no clear D. CDR1 is SGHVS, CDR2 FNYEAQ, per germline. The CDR3 sequence is 16 residues long. DNA of the CDR3: TGTGCCAGCAGCATACAAGTTGCTCGAAAGACCTATGGCTGCACCTTC. Protein: CASSIQVARKTYGCTF.

CDR3 residues: CASSINSASEAFF. The CDR3 DNA sequence: TGTGCCAGTAGTATAAACAGCGCCTCGGAAGCTTTCTTT. The chain uses TRBV19 and TRBJ1-1, with unresolved D. V lost 2 bases and J 8 bases, leaving 12 bases between the germline ends. The germline gives CDR1 LNHDA, CDR2 SQIVND (reference sequence). The CDR3 runs 13 residues.

The gene calls are TRBV7-2 and TRBJ1-4; D possibly corresponds to TRBD1 (5 bases). The CDR3 is 15 residues long. CDR1 is SGHTA and CDR2 is FQGNSA in the germline V gene. Trimming removed 6 bases from V and 5 bases from J, with 16 bases in between. The CDR3 region has the DNA TGTGCCAGCAGTCTATTTGGCGGGGACAATGAAAAACTGTTTTTT. Translating it yields CASSLFGGDNEKLFF.

The chain is built from TRBV7-3 and TRBJ1-2; TRBD1 agrees at 7 bases. The CDR3 loop spans 15 amino acids. Germline CDR1 is SGHTA and CDR2 is FQGTGA. J gave up 2 bases and V 2 bases, and 5 bases lay outside the gene matches. The CDR3 coding sequence is TGTGCCAGCAGCTTATTACGACAGGGCAACTATGGCTACACCTTC. It encodes CASSLLRQGNYGYTF.